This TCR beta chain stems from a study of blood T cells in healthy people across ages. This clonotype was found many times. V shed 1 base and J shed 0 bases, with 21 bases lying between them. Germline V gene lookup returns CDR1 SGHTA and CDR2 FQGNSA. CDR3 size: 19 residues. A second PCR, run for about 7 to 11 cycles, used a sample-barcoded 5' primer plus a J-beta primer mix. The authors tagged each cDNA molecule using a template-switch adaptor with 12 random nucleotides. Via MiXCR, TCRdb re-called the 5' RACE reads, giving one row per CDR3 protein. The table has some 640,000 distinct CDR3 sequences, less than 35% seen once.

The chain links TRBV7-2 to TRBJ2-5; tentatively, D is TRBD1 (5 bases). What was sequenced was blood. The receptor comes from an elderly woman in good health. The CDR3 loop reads CASSLVPMRRGWDQETQYF. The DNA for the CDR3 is TGTGCCAGCAGCTTAGTTCCGATGCGTAGGGGATGGGACCAAGAGACCCAGTACTTC. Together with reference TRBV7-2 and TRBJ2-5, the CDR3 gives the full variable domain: GAGVSQSPSNKVTEKGKDVELRCDPISGHTALYWYRQSLGQGLEFLIYFQGNSAPDKSGLPSDRFSAERTGGSVSTLTIQRTQQEDSAVYLCASSLVPMRRGWDQETQYFGPGTRLLVL.